These 3 T cell receptor beta chains were sequenced from one sample in a study of shared clonotypes between healthy human individuals. Assay: immunoSEQ multiplex PCR; the TCRdb copy retains only in-frame clones and omits some. Of 1,500,000 or so clones listed, approximately 97% are singletons. The sequenced material came from naive CD4+ T cells sorted from blood. Subset: CD45RA+ positively selected. The receptors shown here come from a man aged 25 to 40 in good health.

The gene calls are TRBV7-8 and TRBJ1-2, with D uncertain. V gave up 2 bases and J gave up 4 bases, with 17 bases separating them. The CDR3 spans 16 residues. Germline CDR1 and CDR2: SGHVS and FQNEAQ. CDR3: CASSLSPGPVPYGYTF. The CDR3 nucleotides read TGTGCCAGCAGCTTAAGCCCCGGGCCAGTCCCCTATGGCTACACCTTC. Full variable domain (rest looked up from reference TRBV7-8 and TRBJ1-2): GAGVSQSPRYKVAKRGQDVALRCDPISGHVSLFWYQQALGQGPEFLTYFQNEAQLDKSGLPSDRFFAERPEGSVSTLKIQRTQQEDSAVYLCASSLSPGPVPYGYTFGSGTRLTVV.

This sequence joins TRBV5-1 and TRBJ1-1, with TRBD1 as a possible D gene (5 bases). Germline assignment: CDR1 SGHRS and CDR2 YFSETQ. This CDR3 has 15 residues. V lost 7 bases to trimming and J lost 3 bases, with 19 bases between them. DNA for the CDR3: TGCGCCAGCTCCATGGGGGGGGTCACGGACACTGAAGCTTTCTTT. It codes for CASSMGGVTDTEAFF.

This chain joins TRBV11-2 and TRBJ2-1; 13 nucleotides line up with TRBD2. After removal of 5 bases from V and 8 bases from J, the junction contained 6 bases not matched to a gene. The CDR3 runs 15 residues. Germline V lookup: CDR1 SGHAT, CDR2 FQNNGV. In DNA, the CDR3 is TGTGCCAGCAGCCTCAGGACTAGCGGGAGTCATGAGCAGTTCTTC. Its translation: CASSLRTSGSHEQFF.